A single sample gave rise to the 23 T cell receptor beta chains below, sequenced in a study of T cell changes during pregnancy in multiple sclerosis. The protocol was immunoSEQ multiplex PCR, while the TCRdb copy is restricted to in-frame clones and leaves out a portion. This table holds fewer than 65,000 clones, roughly 91% found once. Sequenced here: peripheral blood, sampled before pregnancy. These receptor sequences come from a female donor with multiple sclerosis, enrolled in a pregnancy study.

This clone is a singleton in its sample. The chain carries TRBV9 and TRBJ1-2, with TRBD1 as a possible D gene (6 bases). Trimming took off 6 bases at V and 4 bases at J, with 19 bases between the two ends. The CDR3 covers 15 residues. The germline V gene encodes CDR1 SGDLS and CDR2 YYNGEE. The CDR3 DNA reads as TGTGCCAGCAAGACGGCCCCCCAGGGGCTCTATGGCTACACCTTC. This sequence encodes CASKTAPQGLYGYTF.

This rearrangement joins TRBV5-1 to TRBJ1-1, with 7 positions matching TRBD1. In germline, CDR1 is SGHRS, CDR2 YFSETQ. The CDR3 has 16 amino acids. Trimming cost V 3 bases and J 3 bases; bases outside gene matches: 11. The CDR3 nucleotides read TGCGCCAGCAGCTACCAGGGGGGCAGGGCCGACACTGAAGCTTTCTTT. This sequence encodes CASSYQGGRADTEAFF.

This clone appeared once. The chain links TRBV29-1 to TRBJ2-5; 7 bases agree with TRBD1. The J call may be incorrect, as the DNA end agrees better with TRBJ2-7. Germline-derived CDR1 and CDR2 are SQVTM and ANQGSEA. The CDR3 is made up of 13 amino acids. The CDR3 region is CSSGTELSYEQYF. DNA for the CDR3: TGCAGCTCCGGGACAGAGTTAAGCTACGAGCAGTACTTC.

A single count supports this clone. The chain has TRBV15 and TRBJ1-6; D gene uncertain. V was pared by 0 bases and J by 6 bases, with 15 bases between. Looked up from germline, CDR1 is LNHNV and CDR2 is YYDKDF (reference sequence). This CDR3 spans 17 amino acids. CDR3: CATSRDSSAGRNSPLHF. CDR3 coding DNA: TGTGCCACCAGCAGAGATTCGTCGGCAGGTCGTAATTCACCCCTCCACTTT.

The gene calls are TRBV7-3 and TRBJ2-1; 12 positions agree with TRBD2. Germline lookup yields CDR1 SGHTA and CDR2 FQGTGA. The junction had 8 bases not matched to a gene; V was cut back by 5 bases and J by 6 bases. CDR3 length equals 16 residues. CDR3 coding DNA: TGTGCCAGCAGCCCCGAGACTAGCGGGGGCATCAATGAGCAGTTCTTC. It encodes CASSPETSGGINEQFF.

The V call is TRBV7-2, the J call TRBJ2-7; possibly TRBD1 for D (6 bases). The CDR3 has 14 amino acids. Trimming left V 1 base short and J 2 bases short, with 9 bases between. Germline loops: CDR1 SGHTA, CDR2 FQGNSA. The CDR3: CASSLETGTYEQYF. CDR3 bases: TGTGCCAGCAGCTTAGAAACAGGGACCTACGAGCAGTACTTC.

The chain joins TRBV2 to TRBJ2-3, with 7 bases lining up with TRBD2. The length of the CDR3 is 15 residues. Per germline, CDR1 SNHLY and CDR2 FYNNEI. V was pared by 2 bases and J by 3 bases, with 5 bases of the junction left unmatched. The CDR3 loop is CASSESGVETDTQYF. The CDR3 nucleotides read TGTGCCAGCAGTGAAAGCGGGGTCGAAACAGATACGCAGTATTTT.

The genes are TRBV7-9 and TRBJ2-7, with a weak D call TRBD2 (6 bases). The CDR3 contains 14 residues. V was trimmed by 6 bases and J by 2 bases, leaving 14 bases between them. Germline values: CDR1 SEHNR, CDR2 FQNEAQ (reference sequence). The CDR3: CASSGAWGAYEQYF. DNA of the CDR3: TGTGCCAGCAGTGGGGCCTGGGGGGCCTACGAGCAGTACTTC. Together with reference TRBV7-9 and TRBJ2-7, the CDR3 gives the full variable domain: DTGVSQNPRHKITKRGQNVTFRCDPISEHNRLYWYRQTLGQGPEFLTYFQNEAQLEKSRLLSDRFSAERPKGSFSTLEIQRTEQGDSAMYLCASSGAWGAYEQYFGPGTRLTVT.

The V and J genes are TRBV6-5 and TRBJ1-2; 7 nucleotides line up with TRBD1. Unmatched junction bases numbered 5, after V lost 6 bases and J lost 4 bases. CDR3 length: 13 residues. Germline CDR1 and CDR2: MNHEY and SVGAGI. The DNA for the CDR3 is TGTGCCAGCAGCCCCAGGGGGAGCTATGGCTACACCTTC. Its protein is CASSPRGSYGYTF.

The chain recombines TRBV4-3 with TRBJ2-2, with D possibly TRBD2 on 5 matching bases. Trimming left V 8 bases short and J 3 bases short, with 16 bases between. The CDR3 extends over 15 amino acids. The germline V gene encodes CDR1 LGHNA and CDR2 YSLEER. CDR3 sequence (DNA): TGCGCCAGCTCAGCCAACGGGATGTACACCGGGGAGCTGTTTTTT. It yields the protein CASSANGMYTGELFF.

The V gene is TRBV27, the J gene TRBJ2-7; D might be TRBD1 (6 bases). V was shortened by 1 base and J by 4 bases, with 11 bases between the two germline ends. Germline loops: CDR1 MNHEY, CDR2 SMNVEV (reference sequence). CDR3 length: 14 residues. The CDR3 region has the DNA TGTGCCAGCAGTTTATTGGGGGCTCCATACGAGCAGTACTTC. Its protein is CASSLLGAPYEQYF.

This chain uses TRBV7-2 with TRBJ1-4; D is uncertain. V was pared by 1 base and J by 4 bases, with 7 bases between. The CDR3 has 14 residues. Germline CDR1 SGHTA, CDR2 FQGNSA. The CDR3: CASSLGQVNEKLFF. CDR3 bases: TGTGCCAGCAGCTTAGGGCAGGTTAATGAAAAACTGTTTTTT. Filled out from reference TRBV7-2 and TRBJ1-4, the complete variable domain reads GAGVSQSPSNKVTEKGKDVELRCDPISGHTALYWYRQSLGQGLEFLIYFQGNSAPDKSGLPSDRFSAERTGGSVSTLTIQRTQQEDSAVYLCASSLGQVNEKLFFGSGTQLSVL.

The rearrangement joins TRBV6-5 to TRBJ1-3, with a tentative D call TRBD1 (5 bases). This CDR3 has 14 amino acids. V lost 2 bases, J lost 0 bases, and 5 bases lay in between. Germline CDR1 MNHEY, CDR2 SVGAGI. The CDR3 here is CASSYDSSGNTIYF. The CDR3 DNA follows: TGTGCCAGCAGTTACGACAGCTCTGGAAACACCATATATTTT.

This chain connects TRBV6-5 to TRBJ1-2; 7 bases agree with TRBD1. Germline CDR1 reads MNHEY; CDR2 reads SVGAGI. V lost 2 bases, J lost 6 bases, and 3 bases stayed unmatched. The CDR3 has 13 residues. The CDR3 reads CASSYVTGDGYTF. The CDR3 DNA reads as TGTGCCAGCAGTTACGTTACAGGGGATGGCTACACCTTC.

The DNA of the CDR3 is TGTGCCAGCAGTGACTCCCAGAACACTGAAGCTTTCTTT. It translates to CASSDSQNTEAFF. This chain uses TRBV6-4 with TRBJ1-1; D is unclear. Germline CDR1 and CDR2: MRHNA and SNTAGT. The CDR3 has 13 residues. The V gene lost 0 bases and the J gene lost 1 base, with 3 bases spanning the gap.

The chain joins TRBV7-2 to TRBJ2-7; D gene unclear. The CDR3 has 12 amino acids. From germline, CDR1 is SGHTA and CDR2 FQGNSA. V shed 3 bases and J shed 5 bases, with 8 bases lying between them. The CDR3 sequence is CASSFVRDEQYF. In DNA form, the CDR3 reads TGTGCCAGCAGCTTCGTCCGGGACGAGCAGTACTTC.

The sample holds one count of this clone. This sequence joins TRBV30 and TRBJ2-1, with D tentatively TRBD2 (6 bases). CDR1 GTSNPN and CDR2 SVGIG come from the germline V gene (reference sequence). This CDR3 contains 15 residues. The ends were cut back, 0 bases at V and 9 bases at J, with 18 bases in the middle. The CDR3 protein is CAWSVLGQVGGEQFF. The CDR3 DNA reads TGTGCCTGGAGTGTACTGGGGCAAGTGGGGGGTGAGCAGTTCTTC.

A single count supports this clone. The chain couples TRBV5-6 to TRBJ2-5, with a possible D match to TRBD2 (5 bases). V lost 4 bases, J lost 7 bases, and 17 bases lay in between. This CDR3 spans 14 amino acids. Germline CDR1 is SGHDT and CDR2 is YYEEEE. Here the CDR3 DNA reads TGTGCCAGCAGCCTGGGTAATTCGGGAACGACCCAGTACTTC. This gives the protein CASSLGNSGTTQYF.

The chain links TRBV15 to TRBJ1-1, with no clear D. The CDR3 has 16 amino acids. Germline V CDR1 and CDR2: LNHNV, YYDKDF (reference sequence). Trimming shortened V by 0 bases and J by 9 bases, and 20 bases separated the two germline ends. The CDR3 bases are TGTGCCACCAGCAGAGATCTAAGAGGGAGCCTCCTGAAAGCTTTCTTT. This sequence encodes CATSRDLRGSLLKAFF.

This chain connects TRBV5-1 to TRBJ2-7; D might be TRBD1 (6 bases). Per germline, CDR1 SGHRS and CDR2 YFSETQ. Trimming stripped 2 bases from V and 0 bases from J, with 12 bases between. CDR3 length: 15 residues. In DNA form, the CDR3 reads TGCGCCAGCAGCTTAACAGGGCAGAGCTCCTACGAGCAGTACTTC. Residues: CASSLTGQSSYEQYF.

J is TRBJ2-7 and V is TRBV10-3; 15 bases line up with TRBD2. Germline V CDR1 and CDR2: ENHRY, SYGVKD. The V and J ends lost 5 bases and 3 bases, in that order; junction bases with no gene match: 2. This CDR3 is 15 amino acids long. CDR3 sequence: CAISPGLAGGYEQYF. The CDR3 DNA reads TGTGCCATCAGTCCGGGACTAGCGGGGGGCTACGAGCAGTACTTC.

The gene calls are TRBV7-2 and TRBJ1-3, with D possibly being TRBD1 (5 bases). Germline assignment: CDR1 SGHTA and CDR2 FQGNSA. The CDR3 consists of 16 residues. With 0 bases removed from V and 0 bases from J, the gap between germline ends came to 9 bases. The CDR3 loop reads CASSLAGHNSGNTIYF. DNA of the CDR3: TGTGCCAGCAGCTTAGCCGGACATAACTCTGGAAACACCATATATTTT. Full variable domain (rest looked up from reference TRBV7-2 and TRBJ1-3): GAGVSQSPSNKVTEKGKDVELRCDPISGHTALYWYRQSLGQGLEFLIYFQGNSAPDKSGLPSDRFSAERTGGSVSTLTIQRTQQEDSAVYLCASSLAGHNSGNTIYFGEGSWLTVV.

V is TRBV11-3 and J is TRBJ1-1, with D possibly TRBD1 on 5 matching bases. Germline CDR1 and CDR2: SGHNT and YENEEA. The CDR3 consists of 14 residues. V lost 5 bases, J lost 3 bases, and 13 bases lay in between. The CDR3 loop reads CASSRGGGDTEAFF. CDR3 nucleotides: TGTGCCAGCAGCCGGGGCGGAGGGGACACTGAAGCTTTCTTT.